These 21 T cell receptor beta chains originate from one sample sequenced in a study of OX40 agonist ivuxolimab in advanced cancers. TCRdb keeps only in-frame clones here, not all; method: immunoSEQ multiplex PCR. The sample consists of about 50,000 clones, less than 90% of them appearing once. This sample comprised CD4+ or CD8+ T cells sorted from blood, obtained in a trial of the OX40 agonist ivuxolimab. All receptors derive from an adult with an advanced solid tumor such as melanoma, head and neck, liver or kidney cancer.

This sequence joins TRBV30 and TRBJ1-1; D remains unclear. Germline V gene lookup returns CDR1 GTSNPN and CDR2 SVGIG (reference sequence). CDR3 length: 15 residues. Trimming removed 3 bases from V and 1 base from J, with 15 bases in between. CDR3 residues: CAWRAKTGGNTEAFF. CDR3 nucleotide sequence: TGTGCCTGGAGGGCGAAGACCGGTGGGAACACTGAAGCTTTCTTT.

The gene calls are TRBV7-2 and TRBJ2-5, with 7 bases that match TRBD2. Germline CDR1 and CDR2: SGHTA and FQGNSA. The CDR3 totals 13 residues. J lost 2 bases, V lost 3 bases, and 0 bases had no gene match. The CDR3 nucleotides are TGTGCCAGCAGCTTGGGACTACAAGAGACCCAGTACTTC. Protein: CASSLGLQETQYF.

This clone has more than one count but fewer than ten. J is TRBJ1-4 and V is TRBV9, with no clear D. This CDR3 has 15 residues. V lost 0 bases, J lost 8 bases, and 14 bases lay in between. Looked up from germline, CDR1 is SGDLS and CDR2 is YYNGEE. CDR3 coding DNA: TGTGCCAGCAGCGTAGGGAGGTTAATGAGCGAAAAACTGTTTTTT. Protein sequence: CASSVGRLMSEKLFF. The variable domain in full, with the rest retrieved from reference TRBV9 and TRBJ1-4, is DSGVTQTPKHLITATGQRVTLRCSPRSGDLSVYWYQQSLDQGLQFLIQYYNGEERAKGNILERFSAQQFPDLHSELNLSSLELGDSALYFCASSVGRLMSEKLFFGSGTQLSVL.

The J gene is TRBJ1-5, the V gene TRBV7-9; 9 bases are a match to TRBD1. CDR1 and CDR2 from the germline V gene are SEHNR and FQNEAQ (reference sequence). V gave up 4 bases and J gave up 6 bases; unmatched junction bases: 7. The CDR3 runs 15 residues. CDR3 nucleotide sequence: TGTGCCAGCAGCTCCACAGGGGGCGTCCCTCAGCCCCAGCATTTT. The encoded protein is CASSSTGGVPQPQHF.

This clone has a handful of counts. The rearrangement uses TRBV9 and TRBJ1-2; D is unclear. From germline, CDR1 is SGDLS and CDR2 YYNGEE. The V gene lost 3 bases and the J gene lost 6 bases, with 12 bases spanning the gap. The CDR3 consists of 13 residues. CDR3 coding DNA: TGTGCCAGCAGCGGGAGCACAGTGAATGGCTACACCTTC. It specifies CASSGSTVNGYTF.

This sequence joins TRBV6-5 and TRBJ1-1, with no clear D. Germline values: CDR1 MNHEY, CDR2 SVGAGI. The CDR3 contains 13 residues. V lost 1 base and J lost 2, with 5 bases in between. The CDR3 region is CASSYFSNTEAFF. CDR3 coding DNA: TGTGCCAGCAGTTACTTTTCCAACACTGAAGCTTTCTTT.

The CDR3: CAISVSGGGEQFF. Written as DNA, the CDR3 is TGTGCCATCAGTGTTTCTGGGGGCGGTGAGCAGTTCTTC. The V gene is TRBV10-3, the J gene TRBJ2-1; D is possibly TRBD1 (6 bases). CDR1 ENHRY and CDR2 SYGVKD come from the germline V gene. CDR3 length: 13 amino acids. V gave up 4 bases and J gave up 9 bases, with 13 bases separating them.

This rearrangement joins TRBV11-2 to TRBJ1-2, with D hard to call. CDR1 SGHAT and CDR2 FQNNGV come from the germline V gene. The CDR3 runs 16 residues. The V and J ends lost 5 bases and 4 bases respectively, with 20 bases between them. The CDR3 nucleotides read TGTGCCAGCAGCCCTCAGACTAACCATGGTATCTATGGCTACACCTTC. It yields the protein CASSPQTNHGIYGYTF.

V is TRBV7-2 and J is TRBJ2-7; 8 bases align to TRBD2. Losses at the gene ends were 1 base for V and 6 bases for J; bases not matched to a gene: 14. This CDR3 is built from 17 residues. Germline CDR1 reads SGHTA; CDR2 reads FQGNSA. This CDR3 is CASSLVGTGASGGEQYF. In DNA form, the CDR3 reads TGTGCCAGCAGCTTAGTGGGTACCGGAGCCAGCGGGGGCGAGCAGTACTTC.

The V call is TRBV6-6, the J call TRBJ1-1; the D gene is possibly TRBD1 (6 bases). The CDR3 totals 14 residues. Trimming removed 7 bases at V and 1 base at J, with 13 bases between. The germline CDR1 and CDR2 sequences are MNHNY and SVGAGI (reference sequence). The CDR3 region has the DNA TGTGCCAGCAAGGGGGGGCAAGAGAACACTGAAGCTTTCTTT. Its translation: CASKGGQENTEAFF.

The chain is built from TRBV5-1 and TRBJ2-5; TRBD2 matches at 7 bases. The CDR3 loop spans 14 amino acids. Unmatched junction bases numbered 1, after V lost 0 bases and J lost 2 bases. Germline loops: CDR1 SGHRS, CDR2 YFSETQ. CDR3 loop: CASSLGGGQETQYF. In nucleotides, the CDR3 is TGCGCCAGCAGCTTGGGGGGAGGGCAAGAGACCCAGTACTTC.

The chain has TRBV18 and TRBJ2-5, with D perhaps assigned TRBD1 or TRBD2 (5 bases each). The closer fit of TRBJ2-7 to the DNA end suggests the J call may be wrong. There are 13 residues in the CDR3. Germline V gene sequence: CDR1 KGHSH, CDR2 LQKENI. In DNA, the CDR3 is TGTGCCAGTTCGGGGCGAGAGTCCTACGAGCAGTACTTC. This codes for CASSGRESYEQYF.

The J gene is TRBJ1-1, the V gene TRBV6-5; the D gene is possibly TRBD1 (6 bases). The germline gives CDR1 MNHEY, CDR2 SVGAGI. CDR3 length: 12 residues. Trimming pared 5 bases from V and 6 bases from J, leaving 10 bases between. The CDR3 protein is CASSLGGSEAFF. The CDR3 nucleotides are TGTGCCAGCAGTCTAGGGGGATCTGAAGCTTTCTTT.

The chain uses TRBV15 and TRBJ2-3; 13 bases are shared with TRBD2. V was clipped by 9 bases and J by 7 bases; unmatched bases: 13. Germline V lookup: CDR1 LNHNV, CDR2 YYDKDF (reference sequence). This CDR3 is built from 16 residues. CDR3 protein: CATGRLAGGPSYTQYF. DNA of the CDR3: TGTGCCACAGGGAGACTAGCGGGGGGCCCGTCGTATACGCAGTATTTT.

The chain joins TRBV7-6 to TRBJ2-5; TRBD1 aligns across 10 bases. The CDR3 length is 16 residues. Germline CDR1 and CDR2: SGHVS and FNYEAQ. The V gene end was trimmed by 5 bases and the J gene end by 5 bases; junction bases not matched to a gene: 11. The CDR3: CASSPRDRGARETQYF. The CDR3 DNA reads as TGTGCCAGCAGCCCCAGGGACAGGGGCGCACGGGAGACCCAGTACTTC.

The chain uses TRBV7-9 and TRBJ2-7; 9 positions agree with TRBD2. The CDR3 runs 15 residues. The J segment lost 2 bases and the V segment lost 1 base, leaving 3 bases of the junction unmatched. Germline V gene data show CDR1 as SEHNR and CDR2 as FQNEAQ (reference sequence). CDR3 sequence reads: CASSLVLAGTYEQYF. CDR3 in DNA: TGTGCCAGCAGCTTAGTCCTAGCGGGGACCTACGAGCAGTACTTC.

This chain joins TRBV5-4 and TRBJ2-2, with D maybe TRBD1 (6 bases). V gave up 1 base and J gave up 5 bases, with 6 bases separating them. The CDR3 is 13 amino acids. Germline CDR1 is SGHNT and CDR2 is YYREEE (reference sequence). CDR3 protein: CASSLQGTGELFF. Written as DNA, the CDR3 is TGTGCCAGCAGCTTGCAGGGGACCGGGGAGCTGTTTTTT.

The chain is built from TRBV30 and TRBJ2-7; D is uncertain. This CDR3 spans 13 amino acids. Per the germline V gene, CDR1 is GTSNPN and CDR2 is SVGIG (reference sequence). Trimming took off 0 bases at V and 2 bases at J, with 8 bases between the two ends. The CDR3: CAWSVGSTYEQYF. The CDR3 DNA follows: TGTGCCTGGAGTGTAGGCAGTACCTACGAGCAGTACTTC.

V and J are TRBV18 and TRBJ2-1; the match to TRBD2 covers 12 bases. Germline CDR1 reads KGHSH; CDR2 reads LQKENI. CDR3 length: 15 residues. With 6 bases clipped from V and 5 bases from J, the junction kept 5 bases outside the gene matches. The CDR3 nucleotides read TGTGCCAGCTCTCCGGCTAGCGGGGGGGACAATGAGCAGTTCTTC. Its protein product is CASSPASGGDNEQFF.

CDR3 sequence (DNA): TGCGCCAGCAGTACTGGAGGCTCCTACAATGAGCAGTTCTTC. This sequence encodes CASSTGGSYNEQFF. The rearrangement joins TRBV4-3 to TRBJ2-1; tentative D call: TRBD2 (5 bases). The V and J ends lost 6 bases and 0 bases respectively, with 9 bases between them. The CDR3 loop spans 14 amino acids. Germline V CDR1 and CDR2: LGHNA, YSLEER.

The J gene is TRBJ1-2, the V gene TRBV5-6; D gene unclear. Deletions cut 0 bases from V and 6 bases from J, with 12 bases between. Germline V gene sequence: CDR1 SGHDT, CDR2 YYEEEE. This CDR3 contains 14 residues. The CDR3 DNA sequence: TGTGCCAGCAGCTTGGGAGGAATCGCCCATGGCTACACCTTC. Protein sequence: CASSLGGIAHGYTF. Full variable domain (missing parts from reference TRBV5-6 and TRBJ1-2): DAGVTQSPTHLIKTRGQQVTLRCSPKSGHDTVSWYQQALGQGPQFIFQYYEEEERQRGNFPDRFSGHQFPNYSSELNVNALLLGDSALYLCASSLGGIAHGYTFGSGTRLTVV.